What follows are 27 T cell receptor beta chains derived from one specimen sequenced in a study of cytomegalovirus exposure and HLA in healthy donors. Both 60 Vbeta primers and 13 Jbeta primers went into the PCR. TCRdb keeps only in-frame clones here, not all; method: immunoSEQ multiplex PCR. The sample consists of some 130,000 clones, 75% of them appearing once. Sequenced material: PBMCs. These receptors all come from a man between 25 and 39 years old in good health and CMV-seronegative.

This sequence joins TRBV6-1 and TRBJ2-3; D possibly corresponds to TRBD2 (6 bases). With 9 bases removed from V and 4 bases from J, the gap between germline ends came to 14 bases. The CDR3 spans 13 residues. The germline V gene encodes CDR1 MNHNS and CDR2 SASEGT. Written as DNA, the CDR3 is TGTGCCAGTCTGCGGGACCACGCAGATACGCAGTATTTT. It is translated as CASLRDHADTQYF.

The V call is TRBV19, the J call TRBJ1-1; weak D call: TRBD1 (6 bases). The CDR3 extends over 13 amino acids. The V end was cut by 10 bases, the J end by 3 bases, with 15 bases between. Germline V CDR1 and CDR2: LNHDA, SQIVND (reference sequence). In DNA, the CDR3 is TGTGCCATTAGGCAGGGGCCGGACACTGAAGCTTTCTTT. Its protein product is CAIRQGPDTEAFF.

V usage is TRBV6-6 and J usage is TRBJ2-1, with D uncertain. The CDR3 has 11 residues. Looked up from germline, CDR1 is MNHNY and CDR2 is SVGAGI (reference sequence). Deletions cut 0 bases from V and 9 bases from J, with 3 bases between. The CDR3 DNA follows: TGTGCCAGCAGTTACTCCGGTGAGCAGTTCTTC. Amino acids: CASSYSGEQFF.

The chain couples TRBV5-6 to TRBJ1-2; TRBD1 aligns across 9 bases. The CDR3 loop spans 14 amino acids. V lost 4 bases to trimming and J lost 6 bases; unmatched junction nucleotides: 7. Germline V gene lookup returns CDR1 SGHDT and CDR2 YYEEEE. CDR3: CASSRDRASNGYTF. The DNA for the CDR3 is TGTGCCAGCAGCAGGGACAGGGCCTCTAATGGCTACACCTTC.

V and J are TRBV5-4 and TRBJ2-5, with 7 bases that match TRBD1. This CDR3 is built from 13 residues. V lost 4 bases, J lost 2 bases, and 2 bases stayed unmatched. CDR1 and CDR2 from the germline V gene are SGHNT and YYREEE (reference sequence). The CDR3 is CASSRGQQETQYF. For the CDR3, the DNA is TGTGCCAGCAGCCGGGGACAGCAAGAGACCCAGTACTTC.

The chain is built from TRBV28 and TRBJ2-1; 9 bases fit TRBD2. This CDR3 is built from 17 residues. Unmatched junction bases numbered 20, after V lost 7 bases and J lost 10 bases. Germline assignment: CDR1 MDHEN and CDR2 SYDVKM. The CDR3 DNA reads as TGTGCCAGCACCTCCCCAAGAGGGCTAGCGGGGATAGGAGAGCAGTTCTTC. Translation: CASTSPRGLAGIGEQFF.

The chain recombines TRBV5-1 with TRBJ2-1, with D possibly being TRBD1 (6 bases). V was shortened by 5 bases and J by 6 bases, with 15 bases between the two germline ends. The CDR3 extends over 14 amino acids. Germline-derived CDR1 and CDR2 are SGHRS and YFSETQ. In DNA form, the CDR3 reads TGCGCCAGCAGTGAGGAAGTAGGGGGCAATGAGCAGTTCTTC. Translated, it gives CASSEEVGGNEQFF.

This clone was counted between two and nine times. The chain combines TRBV5-4 with TRBJ2-5; D is perhaps TRBD2 (6 bases). The CDR3 loop spans 14 amino acids. In germline, CDR1 is SGHNT, CDR2 YYREEE (reference sequence). V was clipped by 6 bases and J by 5 bases, with 17 bases between them. The CDR3 bases are TGTGCCAGCAACGGCCTCGATGGGGGGGAGACCCAGTACTTC. Its protein is CASNGLDGGETQYF.

DNA of the CDR3: TGTGCCAGCTCACTAACCGGGACAGGGGATCAGCCCCAGCATTTT. Residues: CASSLTGTGDQPQHF. This chain uses TRBV18 with TRBJ1-5; 10 nucleotides agree with TRBD1. Germline V gives CDR1 KGHSH, CDR2 LQKENI. V dropped 4 bases and J dropped 5; count of bases not matched to a gene: 5. This CDR3 is 15 amino acids long.

J is TRBJ2-3 and V is TRBV7-9; 9 bases map to TRBD2. Trimming cost V 6 bases and J 9 bases; bases outside gene matches: 10. The CDR3 totals 14 residues. Germline-derived CDR1 and CDR2 are SEHNR and FQNEAQ (reference sequence). DNA for the CDR3: TGTGCCAGCAGAGCTTCTAGCGGGGACTCAACGCAGTATTTT. As protein: CASRASSGDSTQYF.

This chain uses TRBV14 with TRBJ2-3, with 8 bases matching TRBD2. Germline values: CDR1 SGHDN, CDR2 FVKESK. The CDR3 loop spans 17 amino acids. The V and J ends lost 4 bases and 3 bases, in that order; junction bases with no gene match: 12. In DNA form, the CDR3 reads TGTGCCAGCAGCCTCAAGAAGGCGGGAGGTGGGACAGATACGCAGTATTTT. This codes for CASSLKKAGGGTDTQYF.

This clone was observed a handful of times. The rearrangement joins TRBV6-5 to TRBJ1-3; 7 bases fit TRBD1. Germline V gene sequence: CDR1 MNHEY, CDR2 SVGAGI. With 5 bases clipped from V and 4 bases from J, the junction kept 8 bases outside the gene matches. The CDR3 sequence is 15 residues long. The chain's CDR3 is CASSTLQGYGNTIYF. CDR3 sequence (DNA): TGTGCCAGCAGTACCCTACAGGGGTACGGAAACACCATATATTTT.

This clone was found a few times. The chain recombines TRBV27 with TRBJ2-2; a weak D match, TRBD1 (6 bases). CDR1 is MNHEY, CDR2 SMNVEV, per germline (reference sequence). CDR3 length: 17 residues. Trimming took 5 bases from V and 4 from J, leaving 20 bases between them. This CDR3 reads CASSLRPTGIGTGELFF. CDR3 sequence (DNA): TGTGCCAGCAGTCTGCGACCCACAGGGATTGGCACCGGGGAGCTGTTTTTT.

This chain uses TRBV28 with TRBJ1-4; 8 positions match TRBD1. The junction had 8 bases not matched to a gene; V was cut back by 8 bases and J by 0 bases. The CDR3 sequence is 16 residues long. Germline CDR1 reads MDHEN; CDR2 reads SYDVKM. The CDR3 DNA reads as TGTGCCAGCGGATTCCAACAGGGGGCAACTAATGAAAAACTGTTTTTT. Translating it yields CASGFQQGATNEKLFF.

The rearrangement links TRBV5-1 to TRBJ2-2; 7 bases line up with TRBD1. The J segment lost 7 bases and the V segment lost 4 bases, leaving 10 bases of the junction unmatched. The CDR3 extends over 15 amino acids. CDR1 and CDR2 from the germline V gene are SGHRS and YFSETQ. In nucleotides, the CDR3 is TGCGCCAGCAGCCAACAGGGGACCCCTAACGGGGAGCTGTTTTTT. Residues: CASSQQGTPNGELFF.

The J gene is TRBJ2-7, the V gene TRBV9; 8 bases fit TRBD1. This CDR3 spans 17 amino acids. Germline trimming cut 3 bases from V and 7 bases from J; bases unmatched to any gene: 18. The germline V gene has CDR1 SGDLS and CDR2 YYNGEE. The CDR3 bases are TGTGCCAGCAGCGCTCGCCTGGGGACAGGCCTGGTGGGGGAGCAGTACTTC. Translated, it gives CASSARLGTGLVGEQYF.

This clone was recorded once. The rearrangement links TRBV6-6 to TRBJ1-2, with 11 bases identical to TRBD1. Germline lookup yields CDR1 MNHNY and CDR2 SVGAGI (reference sequence). The CDR3 extends over 14 amino acids. With V trimmed by 5 bases and J by 7 bases, 6 bases remained unmatched. CDR3 sequence (DNA): TGTGCCAGCAGTCACGGACAGGGGGCGGGTGGCTACACCTTC. Encoded protein: CASSHGQGAGGYTF.

This chain uses TRBV5-1 with TRBJ2-5, with 8 bases lining up with TRBD1. The CDR3 sequence is 15 residues long. The germline gives CDR1 SGHRS, CDR2 YFSETQ. V shed 3 bases and J 5 bases; nucleotides not matched to a gene: 9. The CDR3 coding sequence is TGCGCCAGCAGCTCTTGGACAGGGCGGGTCGAGACCCAGTACTTC. Amino acids: CASSSWTGRVETQYF.

This chain links TRBV5-4 with TRBJ1-4; possibly TRBD1 for D (5 bases). CDR3 length: 16 amino acids. The V end lost 1 base, the J end lost 8 bases, and 18 bases lay between the germline ends. The V gene's germline CDR1 is SGHNT and CDR2 YYREEE (reference sequence). The CDR3 DNA reads TGTGCCAGCAGCTTGCCCGGGAGTAGGGGAGGGGAAAAACTGTTTTTT. Encoded protein: CASSLPGSRGGEKLFF.

The chain combines TRBV2 with TRBJ2-5, with 9 bases aligning to TRBD2. V gave up 6 bases and J gave up 4 bases; unmatched junction bases: 9. The CDR3 sequence is 15 residues long. CDR1 SNHLY and CDR2 FYNNEI come from the germline V gene. The CDR3 DNA reads TGTGCCAGCAGCGTAGCGGGGGCGTCCGGAGAGACCCAGTACTTC. This translates into CASSVAGASGETQYF.

This rearrangement joins TRBV5-4 to TRBJ1-5; D gene uncertain. With 0 bases removed from V and 5 bases from J, the gap between germline ends came to 12 bases. Germline CDR1 and CDR2: SGHNT and YYREEE (reference sequence). This CDR3 comprises 15 residues. The CDR3 loop reads CASSLDGLEHQPQHF. The DNA for the CDR3 is TGTGCCAGCAGCTTGGATGGACTGGAGCATCAGCCCCAGCATTTT.

The chain carries TRBV6-1 and TRBJ2-7; 10 bases fit TRBD2. Trimming cost V 3 bases and J 2 bases; bases outside gene matches: 4. CDR3 length equals 15 residues. The V gene's germline CDR1 is MNHNS and CDR2 SASEGT. CDR3 in amino acids: CASSELAGETYEQYF. The CDR3 nucleotides read TGTGCCAGCAGTGAGCTAGCGGGAGAGACCTACGAGCAGTACTTC.

V usage is TRBV28 and J usage is TRBJ2-1; D is perhaps TRBD1 (6 bases). The ends were cut back, 4 bases at V and 2 bases at J, with 21 bases in the middle. CDR1 and CDR2 from the germline V gene are MDHEN and SYDVKM. This CDR3 region has 18 residues. This CDR3 reads CASSSLWLGQGTYNEQFF. In DNA form, the CDR3 reads TGTGCCAGCAGTTCCTTGTGGTTAGGGCAGGGGACCTACAATGAGCAGTTCTTC.

This clone appeared a few times. The gene calls are TRBV28 and TRBJ2-7; 7 bases line up with TRBD1. V lost 7 bases, J lost 3 bases, and 9 bases stayed unmatched. CDR1 is MDHEN and CDR2 is SYDVKM in the germline V gene. The CDR3 length is 14 residues. CDR3 nucleotides: TGTGCCAGCAAGGAGGAGACAGGGAGCTACGAGCAGTACTTC. Translated: CASKEETGSYEQYF. Filled out from reference TRBV28 and TRBJ2-7, the complete variable domain reads DVKVTQSSRYLVKRTGEKVFLECVQDMDHENMFWYRQDPGLGLRLIYFSYDVKMKEKGDIPEGYSVSREKKERFSLILESASTNQTSMYLCASKEETGSYEQYFGPGTRLTVT.

This chain joins TRBV28 and TRBJ1-1; D is ambiguous. The length of the CDR3 is 13 residues. The V gene lost 3 bases and the J gene lost 3 bases, with 8 bases spanning the gap. The germline gives CDR1 MDHEN, CDR2 SYDVKM. CDR3 DNA: TGTGCCAGCAGTTTGGGCGGGGACACTGAAGCTTTCTTT. Translating it yields CASSLGGDTEAFF.

The chain uses TRBV7-8 and TRBJ2-7; the D gene is possibly TRBD2 (5 bases). The ends were cut back, 1 base at V and 1 base at J, with 14 bases in the middle. Germline V gene data show CDR1 as SGHVS and CDR2 as FQNEAQ. The CDR3 loop spans 16 amino acids. The DNA of the CDR3 is TGTGCCAGCAGCTTAGTGTTGGGAGTAGGATCCTACGAGCAGTACTTC. Translating it yields CASSLVLGVGSYEQYF.

This sequence joins TRBV5-4 and TRBJ2-7, with a weak D call TRBD1 (5 bases). V was cut by 0 bases and J by 2 bases, with 12 bases left in between. This CDR3 comprises 15 residues. Germline loops: CDR1 SGHNT, CDR2 YYREEE (reference sequence). CDR3 amino acids: CASSLDRQGTYEQYF. The DNA for the CDR3 is TGTGCCAGCAGCTTGGATCGGCAGGGCACCTACGAGCAGTACTTC.